This T cell receptor (beta chain) was sequenced for a study of cytomegalovirus exposure and HLA in healthy donors. Study-level points and caveats: One later analysis reportedly identified an Asian-associated ancestry cluster that showed fewer N-insertions than the roughly 700-donor mean. Prediction of most subjects' HLA-A and HLA-B alleles by TCR beta sequences was reportedly accurate. A later analysis by the authors found several of the most significant clusters apparently linked to common viral pathogens.

The PCR ran on 60 Vbeta and 13 Jbeta primers. Only in-frame clones appear in the TCRdb table, and some are missing; sequencing was by immunoSEQ multiplex PCR. The table records tens of thousands of clones, around 81% of them present only once. Trimming took 5 bases from V and 5 from J, leaving 15 bases between them. Per germline, CDR1 SGHAT and CDR2 FQNNGV. The CDR3 totals 14 residues. Healthy donors of bone marrow made up the group. In its sample, this clone was seen a few times. The antigen remains undetermined. This receptor was obtained from a man aged 40-50 years in good health and CMV-seronegative. Sequenced material: PBMCs. V usage is TRBV11-2 and J usage is TRBJ1-1; D perhaps matches TRBD1 (5 bases). The CDR3: CASSPWGGGTEAFF. CDR3 DNA sequence: TGTGCCAGCAGCCCTTGGGGGGGAGGGACTGAAGCTTTCTTT.